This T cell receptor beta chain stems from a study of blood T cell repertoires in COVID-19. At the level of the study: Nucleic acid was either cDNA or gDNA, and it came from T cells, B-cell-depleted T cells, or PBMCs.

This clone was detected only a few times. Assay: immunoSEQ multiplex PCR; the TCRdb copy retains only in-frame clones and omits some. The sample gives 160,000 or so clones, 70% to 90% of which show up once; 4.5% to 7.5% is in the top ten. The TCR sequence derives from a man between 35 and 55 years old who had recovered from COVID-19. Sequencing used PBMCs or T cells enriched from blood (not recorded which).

CDR3 loop: CASSPSRLTPQHF. The CDR3 nucleotides read TGTGCCAGCAGCCCTTCTAGGTTAACGCCCCAGCATTTT. The chain joins TRBV7-8 to TRBJ1-5; D is unclear. The CDR3 is made up of 13 amino acids. Between the trimmed V and J ends, which lost 5 bases and 9 bases, there was a span of 14 bases. Germline lookup yields CDR1 SGHVS and CDR2 FQNEAQ.